The T cell receptor (beta chain) under discussion was sequenced for a study of blood T cells in healthy people across ages. In the study overall: Per two T cells, about one barcoded beta molecule was captured through template switching.

From germline, CDR1 is LNHNV and CDR2 YYDKDF (reference sequence). This CDR3 has 18 residues. J lost 5 bases, V lost 0 bases, and 8 bases had no gene match. This clonotype has only a few counts. Together with a sample-barcoded 5' primer, a J-beta primer mix was included in a second PCR lasting about 7 to 12 cycles. Per sample, CDR3-containing paired-end reads numbered at least 3 million. TCRdb ran MiXCR on the 5' RACE reads and lists one entry per CDR3 protein. The table lists about 780,000 distinct CDR3 sequences, roughly 25% of them singletons. This same sample was also part of a study on T cells of mothers and their children. In that study: Persisting microchimeric T cell clones went undetected.

The chain joins TRBV15 to TRBJ2-3, with TRBD2 matching over 13 bases. The clonotype comes from a boy aged 5 to 17 in good health. Sequenced sample: blood. For the CDR3, the DNA is TGTGCCACCAGCAGAGAGACTAGCGGGGGGCCCCGGGAAGATACGCAGTATTTT. It specifies CATSRETSGGPREDTQYF.